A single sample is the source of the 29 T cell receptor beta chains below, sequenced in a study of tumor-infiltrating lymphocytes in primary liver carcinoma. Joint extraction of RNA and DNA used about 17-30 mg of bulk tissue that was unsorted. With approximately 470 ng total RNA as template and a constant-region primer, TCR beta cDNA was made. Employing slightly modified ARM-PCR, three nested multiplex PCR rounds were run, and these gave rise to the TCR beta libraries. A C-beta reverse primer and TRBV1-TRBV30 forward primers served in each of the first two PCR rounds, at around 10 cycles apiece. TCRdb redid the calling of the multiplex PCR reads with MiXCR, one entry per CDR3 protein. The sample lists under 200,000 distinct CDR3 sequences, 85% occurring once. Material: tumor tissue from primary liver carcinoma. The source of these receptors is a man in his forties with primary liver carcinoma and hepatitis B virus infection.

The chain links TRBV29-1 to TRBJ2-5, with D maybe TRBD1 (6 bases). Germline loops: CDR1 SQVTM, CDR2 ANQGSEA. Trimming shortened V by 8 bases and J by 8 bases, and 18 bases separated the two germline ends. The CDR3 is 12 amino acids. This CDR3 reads CSMPQGLTTQYF. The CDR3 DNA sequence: TGCAGCATGCCACAGGGATTGACTACCCAGTACTTC.

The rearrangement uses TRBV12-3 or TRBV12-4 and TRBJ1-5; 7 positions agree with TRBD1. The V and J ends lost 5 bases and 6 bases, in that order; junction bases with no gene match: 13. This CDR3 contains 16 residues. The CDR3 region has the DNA TGTGCCAGCAGTCCTTCAGGACAGGCGAGGGCTCAGCCCCAGCATTTT. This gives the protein CASSPSGQARAQPQHF.

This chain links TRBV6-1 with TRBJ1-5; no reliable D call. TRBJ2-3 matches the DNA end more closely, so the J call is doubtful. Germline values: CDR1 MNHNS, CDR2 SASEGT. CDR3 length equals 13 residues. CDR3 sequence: CANSHGGNQSQYF. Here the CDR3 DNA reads TGTGCTAACAGCCACGGCGGCAATCAGTCCCAGTATTTT.

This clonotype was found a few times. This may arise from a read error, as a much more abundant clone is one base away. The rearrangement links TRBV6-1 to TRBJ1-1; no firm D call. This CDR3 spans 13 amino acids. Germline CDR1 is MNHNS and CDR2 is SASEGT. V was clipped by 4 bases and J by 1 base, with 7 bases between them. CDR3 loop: CASSVQTNTEAFF. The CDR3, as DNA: TGTGCCAGCAGTGTCCAGACGAACACTGAAGCTTTCTTT.

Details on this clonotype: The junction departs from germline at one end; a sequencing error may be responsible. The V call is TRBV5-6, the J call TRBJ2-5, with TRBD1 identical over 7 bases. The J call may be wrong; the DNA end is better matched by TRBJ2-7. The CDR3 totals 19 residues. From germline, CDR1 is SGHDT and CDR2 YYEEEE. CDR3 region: CASSATGVREGQNSHEQYF. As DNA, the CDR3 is TGTGCCAGCAGCGCCACAGGGGTCCGCGAGGGGCAGAACTCCCACGAGCAGTACTTC.

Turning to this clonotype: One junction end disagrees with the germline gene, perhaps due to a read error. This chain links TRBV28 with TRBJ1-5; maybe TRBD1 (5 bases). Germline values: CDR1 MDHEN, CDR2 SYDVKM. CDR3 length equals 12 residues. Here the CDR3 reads CTSSPYRQLQHF. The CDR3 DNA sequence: TGTACCAGCAGTCCTTATCGACAGCTCCAGCATTTT.

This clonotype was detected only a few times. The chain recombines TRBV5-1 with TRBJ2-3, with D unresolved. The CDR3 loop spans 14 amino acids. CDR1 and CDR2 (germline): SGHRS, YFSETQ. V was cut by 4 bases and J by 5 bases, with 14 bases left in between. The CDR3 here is CASSQEWLVDTQYF. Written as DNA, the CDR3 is TGCGCCAGCAGCCAGGAGTGGTTGGTAGATACGCAGTATTTT.

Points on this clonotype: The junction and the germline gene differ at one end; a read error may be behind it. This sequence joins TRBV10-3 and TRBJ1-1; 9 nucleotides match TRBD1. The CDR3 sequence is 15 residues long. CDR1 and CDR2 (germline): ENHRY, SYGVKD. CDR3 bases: TGTACCATCAAGCGTAGGGACAGGGACAACACTGAAGCTTTCTTT. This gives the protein CTIKRRDRDNTEAFF.

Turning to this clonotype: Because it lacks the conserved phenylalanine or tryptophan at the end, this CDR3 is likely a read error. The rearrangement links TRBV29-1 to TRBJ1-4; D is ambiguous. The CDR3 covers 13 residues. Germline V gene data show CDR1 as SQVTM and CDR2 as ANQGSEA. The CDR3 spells CRVDGGMGEKLFL. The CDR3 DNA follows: TGCAGAGTTGACGGAGGCATGGGTGAAAAACTGTTTTTA.

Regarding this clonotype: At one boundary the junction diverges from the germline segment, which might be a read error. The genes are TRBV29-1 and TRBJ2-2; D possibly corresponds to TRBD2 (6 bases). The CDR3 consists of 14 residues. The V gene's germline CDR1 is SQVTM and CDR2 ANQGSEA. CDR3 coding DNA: TGCAACGTTGATACGCTGGGGAACACCGGGGGGCTGTTTTTT. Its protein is CNVDTLGNTGGLFF.

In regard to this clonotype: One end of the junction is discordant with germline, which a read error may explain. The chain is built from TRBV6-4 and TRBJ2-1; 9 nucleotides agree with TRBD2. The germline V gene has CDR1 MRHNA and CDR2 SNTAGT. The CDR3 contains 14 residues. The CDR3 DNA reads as TGTGCCATCAGTGAAGGGACTAGCAACAATGAACAGTTCTTC. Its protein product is CAISEGTSNNEQFF.

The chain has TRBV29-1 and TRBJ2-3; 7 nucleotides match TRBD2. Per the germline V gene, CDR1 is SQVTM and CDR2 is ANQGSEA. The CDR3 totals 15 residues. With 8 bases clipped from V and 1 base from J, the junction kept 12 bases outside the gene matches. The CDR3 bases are TGCAGCATCCGGCCGCGGGAGAAGGGCACAGATACGCAGTATTTT. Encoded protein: CSIRPREKGTDTQYF.

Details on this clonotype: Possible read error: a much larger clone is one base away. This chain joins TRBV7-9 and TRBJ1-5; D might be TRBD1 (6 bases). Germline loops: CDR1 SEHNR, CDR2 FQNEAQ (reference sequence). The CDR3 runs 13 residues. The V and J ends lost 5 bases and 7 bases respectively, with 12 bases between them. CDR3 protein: CASSIEGGQPQHF. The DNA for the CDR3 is TGTGCCAGCAGCATAGAGGGGGGACAGCCCCAGCATTTT.

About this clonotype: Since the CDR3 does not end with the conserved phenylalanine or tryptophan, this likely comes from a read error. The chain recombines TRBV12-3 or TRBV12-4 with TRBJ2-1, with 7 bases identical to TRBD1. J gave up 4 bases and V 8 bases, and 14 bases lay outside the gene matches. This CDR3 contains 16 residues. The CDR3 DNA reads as TGTGCCAGCTGTCCACCCAGGACAGGCCCTTACAATGAGCAGTTCTTG. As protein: CASCPPRTGPYNEQFL.

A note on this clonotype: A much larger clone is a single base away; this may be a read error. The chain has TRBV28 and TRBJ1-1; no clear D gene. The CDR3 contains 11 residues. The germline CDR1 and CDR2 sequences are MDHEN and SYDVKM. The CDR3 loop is CACSLRQVAFF. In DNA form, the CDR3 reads TGTGCCTGCAGTCTACGGCAGGTAGCTTTCTTT.

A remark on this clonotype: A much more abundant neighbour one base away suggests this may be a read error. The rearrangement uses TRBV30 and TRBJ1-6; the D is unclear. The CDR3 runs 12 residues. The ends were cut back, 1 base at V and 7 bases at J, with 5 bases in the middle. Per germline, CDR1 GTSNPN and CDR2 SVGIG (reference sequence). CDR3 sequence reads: CAWSGSNSPLHF. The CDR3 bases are TGTGCCTGGAGTGGATCCAATTCACCCCTCCACTTT.

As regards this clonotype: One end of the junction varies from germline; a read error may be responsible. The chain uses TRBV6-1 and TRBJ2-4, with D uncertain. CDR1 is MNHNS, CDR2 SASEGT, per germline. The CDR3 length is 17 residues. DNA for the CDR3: TGTGCCAGCAGTGGAGGTCCTACAAGGGAAACCAAAGACATTCAGTACTTC. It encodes CASSGGPTRETKDIQYF.

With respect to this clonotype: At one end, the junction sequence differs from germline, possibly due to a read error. The CDR3 DNA sequence: TGCGTCAGCAGCCAGACTGCCGGGACAGGGTCGTGGTACGATCAGTACTTC. It codes for CVSSQTAGTGSWYDQYF. The chain links TRBV4-1 to TRBJ2-7, with 9 positions matching TRBD1. The CDR3 spans 17 residues. Looked up from germline, CDR1 is MGHRA and CDR2 is YSYEKL.

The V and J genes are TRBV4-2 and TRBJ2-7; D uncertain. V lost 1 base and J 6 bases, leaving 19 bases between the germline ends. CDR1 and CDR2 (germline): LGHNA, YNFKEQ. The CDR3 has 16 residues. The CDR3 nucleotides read TGTGCCAGCAGCCAAGGAACGGAATCAAAAGGCTGCGAGCAGTACTTC. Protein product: CASSQGTESKGCEQYF.

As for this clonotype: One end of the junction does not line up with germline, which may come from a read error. The CDR3 region is CATTSGRPNEQSF. The CDR3 coding sequence is TGTGCCACTACTAGCGGGAGACCCAATGAACAGTCCTTC. The chain is built from TRBV5-4 and TRBJ2-1; 11 bases fit TRBD2. Germline-derived CDR1 and CDR2 are SGHNT and YYREEE (reference sequence). This CDR3 is built from 13 residues.

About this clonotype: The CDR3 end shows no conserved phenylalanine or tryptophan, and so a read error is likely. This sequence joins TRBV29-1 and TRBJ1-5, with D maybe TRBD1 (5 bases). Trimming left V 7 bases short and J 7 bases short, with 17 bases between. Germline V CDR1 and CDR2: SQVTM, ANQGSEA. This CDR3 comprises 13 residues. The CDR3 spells CSAGRGAKQPQHS. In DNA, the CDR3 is TGCAGCGCCGGAAGGGGAGCGAAACAGCCCCAGCATTCT.

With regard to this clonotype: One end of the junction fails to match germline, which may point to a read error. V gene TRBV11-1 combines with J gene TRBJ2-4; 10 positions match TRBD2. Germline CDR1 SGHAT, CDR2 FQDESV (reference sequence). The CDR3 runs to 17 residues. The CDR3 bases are TGTGCCAGTAGCTTTCCCGGCACTAGCGGGACCAAAAACATTGAGCACTTC. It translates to CASSFPGTSGTKNIEHF.

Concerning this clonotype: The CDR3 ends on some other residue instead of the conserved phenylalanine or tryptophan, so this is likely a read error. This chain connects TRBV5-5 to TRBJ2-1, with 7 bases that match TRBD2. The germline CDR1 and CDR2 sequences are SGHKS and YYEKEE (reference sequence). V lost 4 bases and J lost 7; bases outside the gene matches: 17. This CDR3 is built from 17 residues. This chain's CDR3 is CASSRALGLAVENEQFL. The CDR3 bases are TGTGCCAGCAGCCGGGCTCTAGGCCTAGCGGTAGAAAATGAGCAGTTCTTA.

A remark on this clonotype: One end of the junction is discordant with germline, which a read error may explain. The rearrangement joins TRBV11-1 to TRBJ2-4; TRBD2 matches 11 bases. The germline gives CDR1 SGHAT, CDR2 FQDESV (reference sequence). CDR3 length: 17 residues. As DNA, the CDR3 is TGTGTCAGCAGCTTTCCCGGGACTAGCGGCACGAAAAACATTCAGTCCTTC. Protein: CVSSFPGTSGTKNIQSF.

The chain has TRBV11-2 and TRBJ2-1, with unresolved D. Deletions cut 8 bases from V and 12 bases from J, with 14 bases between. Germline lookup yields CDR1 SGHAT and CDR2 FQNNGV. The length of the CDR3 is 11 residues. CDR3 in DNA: TGTGCCAGCTGCTCCGCGACAAGGCAGTTCTTC. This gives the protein CASCSATRQFF.

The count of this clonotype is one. CDR3 region: CASTNEGEQFF. CDR3 in DNA: TGTGCCAGTACCAATGAAGGAGAGCAGTTCTTC. The genes are TRBV6-2 or TRBV6-3 and TRBJ2-1; D is undetermined. The CDR3 contains 11 residues. V shed 9 bases and J shed 10 bases, with 13 bases lying between them. Germline lookup yields CDR1 MNHEY and CDR2 SVGEGT.

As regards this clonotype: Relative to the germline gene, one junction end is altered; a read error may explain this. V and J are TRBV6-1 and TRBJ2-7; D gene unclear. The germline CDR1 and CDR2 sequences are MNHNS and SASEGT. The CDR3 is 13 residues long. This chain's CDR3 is CASSFTGLYEQYF. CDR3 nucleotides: TGTGCCAGCAGTTTTACCGGGCTCTACGAGCAGTACTTT.

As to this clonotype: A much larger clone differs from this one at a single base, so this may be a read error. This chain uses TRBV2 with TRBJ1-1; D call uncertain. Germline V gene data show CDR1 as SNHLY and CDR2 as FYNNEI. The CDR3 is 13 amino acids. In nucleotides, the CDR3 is TGTACCAGCAGTGATGAGGTGAACACTGAAGCTTTCTTT. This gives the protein CTSSDEVNTEAFF.

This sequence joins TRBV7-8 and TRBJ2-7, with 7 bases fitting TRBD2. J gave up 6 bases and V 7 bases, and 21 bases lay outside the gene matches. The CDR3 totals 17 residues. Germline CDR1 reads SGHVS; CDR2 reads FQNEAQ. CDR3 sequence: CASNPKGGTTVTLEQYF. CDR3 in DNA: TGTGCCAGCAACCCGAAGGGAGGGACTACAGTTACCCTCGAGCAGTACTTC. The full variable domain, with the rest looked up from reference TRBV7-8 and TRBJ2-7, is GAGVSQSPRYKVAKRGQDVALRCDPISGHVSLFWYQQALGQGPEFLTYFQNEAQLDKSGLPSDRFFAERPEGSVSTLKIQRTQQEDSAVYLCASNPKGGTTVTLEQYFGPGTRLTVT.